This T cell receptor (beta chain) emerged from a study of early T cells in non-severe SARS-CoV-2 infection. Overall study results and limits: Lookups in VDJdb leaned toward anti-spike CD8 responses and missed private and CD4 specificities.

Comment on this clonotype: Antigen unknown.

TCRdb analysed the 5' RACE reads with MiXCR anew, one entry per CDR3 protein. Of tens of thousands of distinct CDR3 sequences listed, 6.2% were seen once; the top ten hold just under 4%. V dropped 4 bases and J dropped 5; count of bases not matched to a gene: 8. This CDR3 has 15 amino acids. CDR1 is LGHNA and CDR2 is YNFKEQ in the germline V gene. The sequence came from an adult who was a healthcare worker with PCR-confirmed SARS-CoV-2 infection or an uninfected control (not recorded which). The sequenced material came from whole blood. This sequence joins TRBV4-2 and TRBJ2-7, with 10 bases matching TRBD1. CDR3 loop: CASSLRDRGSDEQYF. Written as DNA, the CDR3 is TGTGCCAGCAGCCTTAGGGACAGGGGATCCGACGAGCAGTACTTC.